A single sample gave rise to the 6 T cell receptor beta chains below, sequenced in a study of blood T cells in healthy people across ages. Next came a second PCR, run for about 7 to 12 cycles, which used a sample-barcoded 5' primer along with a J-beta primer mix. TCRdb recomputed calls from the 5' RACE reads with MiXCR, one row per CDR3 protein. The table has around 1.1 million distinct CDR3 sequences, under 40% seen once. Material: blood. All receptors come from a man younger than 30 in good health.

This clonotype was observed a few times. The junction departs from the called germline gene at one end, perhaps through a read error. The rearrangement links TRBV20-1 to TRBJ1-4, with TRBD1 matching over 9 bases. CDR1 is DFQATT, CDR2 SNEGSKA, per germline (reference sequence). This CDR3 contains 17 residues. CDR3 nucleotides: TGCAGTGCTAGAGCGACGGGACAGGGAAGAACTAATGAAAAATTGTTTTTT. Encoded protein: CSARATGQGRTNEKLFF.

This chain uses TRBV7-9 with TRBJ2-4; 8 positions agree with TRBD2. Trimming cost V 8 bases and J 1 base; bases outside gene matches: 7. The V gene's germline CDR1 is SEHNR and CDR2 FQNEAQ (reference sequence). This CDR3 has 15 residues. CDR3 sequence reads: CASGIAGMAKNIQYF. CDR3 nucleotide sequence: TGTGCCAGCGGAATAGCGGGGATGGCCAAAAACATTCAGTACTTC.

This clonotype was observed a handful of times. V is TRBV4-2 and J is TRBJ1-2; no clear D. The CDR3 length is 15 residues. Trimming took off 1 base at V and 3 bases at J, with 12 bases between the two ends. Germline V gene sequence: CDR1 LGHNA, CDR2 YNFKEQ. The CDR3: CASSQGASRDYGYTF. The CDR3 region has the DNA TGTGCCAGCAGCCAAGGTGCGTCGAGGGACTATGGCTACACCTTC.

This clonotype was detected a few times. This sequence joins TRBV11-2 and TRBJ2-1; 10 bases align to TRBD2. With 3 bases clipped from V and 1 base from J, the junction kept 3 bases outside the gene matches. This CDR3 spans 16 amino acids. The germline V gene encodes CDR1 SGHAT and CDR2 FQNNGV. CDR3: CASSFLAGGSYNEQFF. The DNA of the CDR3 is TGTGCCAGCAGCTTTTTAGCGGGGGGTTCCTACAATGAGCAGTTCTTC.

This clonotype was seen only a few times. The J gene is TRBJ2-3, the V gene TRBV7-9; 9 bases are a match to TRBD2. The CDR3 contains 17 residues. The junction had 9 bases not matched to a gene; V was cut back by 5 bases and J by 0 bases. Germline V gives CDR1 SEHNR, CDR2 FQNEAQ (reference sequence). CDR3 coding DNA: TGTGCCAGCAGCCAGAGATGGGGGACTAGCAGCACAGATACGCAGTATTTT. Translation: CASSQRWGTSSTDTQYF. Filled out from reference TRBV7-9 and TRBJ2-3, the complete variable domain reads DTGVSQNPRHKITKRGQNVTFRCDPISEHNRLYWYRQTLGQGPEFLTYFQNEAQLEKSRLLSDRFSAERPKGSFSTLEIQRTEQGDSAMYLCASSQRWGTSSTDTQYFGPGTRLTVL.

This clonotype has only a few counts. The gene calls are TRBV19 and TRBJ2-2; 7 bases fit TRBD1. The CDR3 contains 15 residues. Germline CDR1 and CDR2: LNHDA and SQIVND (reference sequence). J was trimmed by 0 bases and V by 7 bases; bases with no gene match: 5. CDR3 DNA sequence: TGTGCCAGTAACATAACAGGGGCGAACACCGGGGAGCTGTTTTTT. This translates into CASNITGANTGELFF. Full variable domain (missing parts from reference TRBV19 and TRBJ2-2): DGGITQSPKYLFRKEGQNVTLSCEQNLNHDAMYWYRQDPGQGLRLIYYSQIVNDFQKGDIAEGYSVSREKKESFPLTVTSAQKNPTAFYLCASNITGANTGELFFGEGSRLTVL.